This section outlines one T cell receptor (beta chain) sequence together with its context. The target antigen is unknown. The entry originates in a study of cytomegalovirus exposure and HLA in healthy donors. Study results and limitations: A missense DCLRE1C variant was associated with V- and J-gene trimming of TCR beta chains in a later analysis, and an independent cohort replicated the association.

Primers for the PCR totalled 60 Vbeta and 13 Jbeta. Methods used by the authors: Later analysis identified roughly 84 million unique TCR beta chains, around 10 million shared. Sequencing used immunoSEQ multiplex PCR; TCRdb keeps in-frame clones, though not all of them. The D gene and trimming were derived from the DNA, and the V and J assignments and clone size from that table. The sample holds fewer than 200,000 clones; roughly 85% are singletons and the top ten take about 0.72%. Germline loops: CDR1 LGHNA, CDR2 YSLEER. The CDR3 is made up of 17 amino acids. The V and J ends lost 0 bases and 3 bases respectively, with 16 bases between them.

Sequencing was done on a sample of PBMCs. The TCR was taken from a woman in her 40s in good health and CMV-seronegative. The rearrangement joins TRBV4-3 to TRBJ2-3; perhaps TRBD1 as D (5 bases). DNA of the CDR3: TGCGCCAGCAGCCAAGATCTTGGCAGGGCAGGGACAGATACGCAGTATTTT. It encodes CASSQDLGRAGTDTQYF.